Included here is one T cell receptor beta chain sequence, with context. The source of the sample is a study of OX40 agonist ivuxolimab in advanced cancers. Whole-study context: It was ivuxolimab, an agonistic anti-OX40 (CD134) antibody, that patients were treated with. Partial responses were observed in three patients, of whom one had hepatocellular carcinoma and two had cutaneous melanoma.

Some clones are missing from TCRdb's copy, which holds only in-frame ones; the method was immunoSEQ multiplex PCR. This table holds approximately 13,000 clones, roughly 84% found once. Deletions cut 11 bases from V and 5 bases from J, with 16 bases between. CDR3 length equals 13 residues. Per the germline V gene, CDR1 is SGHAT and CDR2 is FQNNGV. This chain joins TRBV11-2 and TRBJ2-1; D is ambiguous. The material sequenced was CD4+ or CD8+ T cells sorted from blood, taken in a trial of the OX40 agonist ivuxolimab. The origin of this receptor is an adult with an advanced solid tumor such as melanoma, head and neck, liver or kidney cancer. Written as DNA, the CDR3 is TGTGCCGGCCAAACGATGACAAACAATGAGCAGTTCTTC. Translation gives CAGQTMTNNEQFF.